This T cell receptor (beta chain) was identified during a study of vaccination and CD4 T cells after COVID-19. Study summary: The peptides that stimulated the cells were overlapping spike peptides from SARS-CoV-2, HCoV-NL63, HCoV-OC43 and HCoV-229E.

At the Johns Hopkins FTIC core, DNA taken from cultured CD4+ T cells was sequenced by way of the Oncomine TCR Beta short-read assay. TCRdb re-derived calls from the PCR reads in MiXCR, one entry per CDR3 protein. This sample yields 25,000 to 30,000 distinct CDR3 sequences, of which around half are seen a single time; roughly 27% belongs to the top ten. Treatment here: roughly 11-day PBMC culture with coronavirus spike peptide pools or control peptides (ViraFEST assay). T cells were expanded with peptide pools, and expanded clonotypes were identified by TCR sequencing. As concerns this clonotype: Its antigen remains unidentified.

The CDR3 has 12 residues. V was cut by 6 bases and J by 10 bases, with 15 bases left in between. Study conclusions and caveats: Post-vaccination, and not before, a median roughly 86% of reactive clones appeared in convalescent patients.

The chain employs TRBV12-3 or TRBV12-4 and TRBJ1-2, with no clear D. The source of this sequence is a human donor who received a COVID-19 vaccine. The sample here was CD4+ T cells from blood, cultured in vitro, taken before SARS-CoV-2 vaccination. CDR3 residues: CASSEGPRFYTF. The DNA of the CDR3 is TGTGCCAGCAGCGAAGGGCCGCGCTTCTACACCTTC.